The next 28 T cell receptor beta chains were all read from a single sample in a study of blood T cell repertoires in COVID-19. Produced via immunoSEQ multiplex PCR; TCRdb's table is partial and in-frame only. The sample comprises tens of thousands of clones, approximately 91% of which are singletons, and over 2% rests with the top ten. The specimen sequenced was peripheral blood. These receptors all stem from a man between 60 and 70 years old with acute or convalescent COVID-19.

The V call is TRBV7-8, the J call TRBJ1-6, with 8 bases lining up with TRBD1. The CDR3 covers 15 residues. Germline loops: CDR1 SGHVS, CDR2 FQNEAQ. J lost 5 bases, V lost 2 bases, and 2 bases had no gene match. CDR3 protein: CASSLSTGDNSPLHF. The DNA of the CDR3 is TGTGCCAGCAGCTTATCGACAGGGGATAATTCACCCCTCCACTTT.

The V and J genes are TRBV12-5 and TRBJ2-1; D not resolved. CDR3 length: 14 amino acids. The ends were cut back, 1 base at V and 4 bases at J, with 8 bases in the middle. Germline CDR1 is LGHNT and CDR2 is FRNRAP. The CDR3 protein is CASGLGQIYNEQFF. The DNA for the CDR3 is TGTGCTAGTGGTTTGGGCCAGATATACAATGAGCAGTTCTTC.

The chain links TRBV5-1 to TRBJ2-3; 9 bases line up with TRBD1. Germline V gene lookup returns CDR1 SGHRS and CDR2 YFSETQ. Trimming removed 0 bases from V and 1 base from J; junction bases left unmatched: 6. CDR3 length: 17 amino acids. The CDR3 sequence is CASSLGGWDRGTDTQYF. The CDR3 DNA follows: TGCGCCAGCAGCTTGGGAGGTTGGGACAGGGGCACAGATACGCAGTATTTT. The whole variable domain, remainder taken from reference TRBV5-1 and TRBJ2-3, is KAGVTQTPRYLIKTRGQQVTLSCSPISGHRSVSWYQQTPGQGLQFLFEYFSETQRNKGNFPGRFSGRQFSNSRSEMNVSTLELGDSALYLCASSLGGWDRGTDTQYFGPGTRLTVL.

The chain joins TRBV7-2 to TRBJ1-5, with a possible D match to TRBD1 (5 bases). CDR1 and CDR2 from the germline V gene are SGHTA and FQGNSA. V lost 2 bases, J lost 5 bases, and 10 bases lay in between. This CDR3 is 14 amino acids long. The CDR3 is CASSLRPGDQPQHF. DNA of the CDR3: TGTGCCAGCAGCTTAAGGCCGGGGGATCAGCCCCAGCATTTT.

V and J are TRBV3-1 (or the pseudogene TRBV3-2) and TRBJ2-1; 9 positions agree with TRBD2. Germline V gives CDR1 LGHDT, CDR2 YNNKEL (reference sequence). The CDR3 sequence is 16 residues long. V gave up 5 bases and J gave up 2 bases; unmatched junction bases: 7. In nucleotides, the CDR3 is TGTGCCAGCAGCAGAAGGGTAGCGGGAGCCTACAATGAGCAGTTCTTC. Translating gives CASSRRVAGAYNEQFF.

The CDR3 loop is CASSPSGMGSYEQYF. The CDR3 nucleotides read TGTGCCAGCAGCCCTAGCGGGATGGGCTCCTACGAGCAGTACTTC. The chain is built from TRBV9 and TRBJ2-7; 9 nucleotides line up with TRBD2. Germline V gene data show CDR1 as SGDLS and CDR2 as YYNGEE. Trimming took 4 bases from V and 0 from J; bases not matched to a gene: 5. The CDR3 spans 15 residues.

The chain carries TRBV11-3 and TRBJ2-7, with TRBD1 matching over 11 bases. CDR1 SGHNT and CDR2 YENEEA come from the germline V gene. Losses at the gene ends were 1 base for V and 3 bases for J; bases not matched to a gene: 5. This CDR3 is built from 16 residues. The CDR3 here is CASSLGDRGAYYEQYF. CDR3 nucleotide sequence: TGTGCCAGCAGCTTAGGGGACAGGGGGGCCTACTACGAGCAGTACTTC.

V usage is TRBV7-2 and J usage is TRBJ2-1; 9 bases line up with TRBD2. CDR1 is SGHTA, CDR2 FQGNSA, per germline. Trimming took 6 bases from V and 4 from J; bases not matched to a gene: 7. The CDR3 contains 15 residues. The chain's CDR3 is CASSFSGRPYNEQFF. CDR3 nucleotide sequence: TGTGCCAGCAGTTTCAGCGGGAGGCCTTACAATGAGCAGTTCTTC.

CDR3 nucleotide sequence: TGTGCCAGCAGCCCGACTAGCGGGAGGGGCGATACGCAGTATTTT. This sequence encodes CASSPTSGRGDTQYF. The rearrangement links TRBV5-4 to TRBJ2-3; 14 bases map to TRBD2. Germline CDR1 is SGHNT and CDR2 is YYREEE (reference sequence). The CDR3 is 15 amino acids. The V segment lost 4 bases and the J segment 6 bases; nucleotides outside the gene matches: 4.

This clone was recorded once. The chain is built from TRBV5-4 and TRBJ2-7; possibly TRBD2 for D (5 bases). Deletions cut 3 bases from V and 3 bases from J, with 16 bases between. The CDR3 has 15 residues. The germline V gene encodes CDR1 SGHNT and CDR2 YYREEE (reference sequence). The CDR3 loop is CASSSRVAGSYEQYF. CDR3 sequence (DNA): TGTGCCAGCAGCTCTAGGGTGGCTGGGAGCTACGAGCAGTACTTC.

This clone was counted between two and nine times. The CDR3 nucleotides read TGTGCCAGCAGCTTATCGTCGCGGGAACGGACAACTAAGACCCAGTACTTC. Translating gives CASSLSSRERTTKTQYF. This chain uses TRBV11-3 with TRBJ2-5; D perhaps matches TRBD2 (6 bases). This CDR3 spans 17 amino acids. The germline V gene has CDR1 SGHNT and CDR2 YENEEA. V was shortened by 2 bases and J by 6 bases, with 22 bases between the two germline ends.

This sequence joins TRBV7-3 and TRBJ1-2; 9 nucleotides line up with TRBD1. Looked up from germline, CDR1 is SGHTA and CDR2 is FQGTGA. V shed 5 bases, J shed 8 bases, and the junction held 9 bases outside the gene matches. CDR3 size: 14 residues. The CDR3: CASSPQGALKGYTF. The CDR3 bases are TGTGCCAGCAGCCCACAGGGGGCCTTAAAGGGCTACACCTTC. Looking up the rest from reference TRBV7-3 and TRBJ1-2 gives the full variable domain: GAGVSQTPSNKVTEKGKYVELRCDPISGHTALYWYRQSLGQGPEFLIYFQGTGAADDSGLPNDRFFAVRPEGSVSTLKIQRTERGDSAVYLCASSPQGALKGYTFGSGTRLTVV.

This clone has just one count. The chain couples TRBV27 to TRBJ1-2, with 7 bases that match TRBD1. The V gene's germline CDR1 is MNHEY and CDR2 SMNVEV (reference sequence). V was clipped by 2 bases and J by 4 bases; unmatched bases: 4. This CDR3 has 14 residues. CDR3 bases: TGTGCCAGCAGTTTACCGGGACAGTCCTATGGCTACACCTTC. Translation gives CASSLPGQSYGYTF.

CDR3 sequence (DNA): TGTGCCAGCAGCGGGACAGGGTCTGGAAACACCATATATTTT. This sequence encodes CASSGTGSGNTIYF. The chain employs TRBV9 and TRBJ1-3; 8 nucleotides match TRBD1. With V trimmed by 3 bases and J by 1 base, 0 bases remained unmatched. This CDR3 is built from 14 residues. Germline CDR1 SGDLS, CDR2 YYNGEE.

The chain is built from TRBV7-2 and TRBJ1-5; D may be TRBD1 (6 bases). In germline, CDR1 is SGHTA, CDR2 FQGNSA. V dropped 5 bases and J dropped 7 bases, with 15 bases sitting between them. The CDR3 runs 14 residues. The CDR3 region is CASSPEQGGQPQHF. Here the CDR3 DNA reads TGTGCCAGCAGCCCGGAACAGGGAGGGCAGCCCCAGCATTTT.

This chain links TRBV5-6 with TRBJ2-1; perhaps TRBD2 as D (6 bases). The CDR3 runs to 18 residues. Germline CDR1 is SGHDT and CDR2 is YYEEEE. The V gene lost 0 bases and the J gene lost 0 bases, with 16 bases spanning the gap. The CDR3 here is CASSLGGGTPSSYNEQFF. The CDR3 DNA reads TGTGCCAGCAGCTTGGGTGGCGGGACTCCTAGCTCCTACAATGAGCAGTTCTTC. The full variable domain, completed using reference TRBV5-6 and TRBJ2-1, is DAGVTQSPTHLIKTRGQQVTLRCSPKSGHDTVSWYQQALGQGPQFIFQYYEEEERQRGNFPDRFSGHQFPNYSSELNVNALLLGDSALYLCASSLGGGTPSSYNEQFFGPGTRLTVL.

This clone was detected a few times. The gene calls are TRBV11-3 and TRBJ2-5; TRBD1 matches at 12 bases. V was pared by 9 bases and J by 5 bases, with 4 bases of the junction left unmatched. Germline values: CDR1 SGHNT, CDR2 YENEEA. The length of the CDR3 is 13 residues. The CDR3 nucleotides read TGTGCCAGTGGGGACAGGGGGCTGGAGACCCAGTACTTC. Translated, it gives CASGDRGLETQYF.

V usage is TRBV7-2 and J usage is TRBJ2-7; maybe TRBD2 (5 bases). The CDR3 contains 16 residues. Trimming took 1 base from V and 6 from J, leaving 19 bases between them. Germline loops: CDR1 SGHTA, CDR2 FQGNSA. DNA of the CDR3: TGTGCCAGCAGCTTAGATTCTAGCCTCGTGTTTTCCGAGCAGTACTTC. Translation gives CASSLDSSLVFSEQYF.

This chain joins TRBV29-1 and TRBJ1-2; D may be TRBD1 (5 bases). Germline V gene lookup returns CDR1 SQVTM and CDR2 ANQGSEA. The CDR3 sequence is 13 residues long. The V gene lost 7 bases and the J gene lost 8 bases, with 20 bases spanning the gap. In DNA form, the CDR3 reads TGCAGCGCTGACACACAGGATGCCGGCGGCTACACCTTC. Residues: CSADTQDAGGYTF.

The chain couples TRBV19 to TRBJ1-4; the match to TRBD1 covers 7 bases. The CDR3 contains 15 residues. Germline V gives CDR1 LNHDA, CDR2 SQIVND (reference sequence). The V and J ends lost 5 bases and 4 bases, in that order; junction bases with no gene match: 7. The CDR3 DNA reads TGTGCCAGTAGTGCGTCCGGGACAGTTAATGAAAAACTGTTTTTT. Residues: CASSASGTVNEKLFF.

The J gene is TRBJ2-1, the V gene TRBV7-8; 12 nucleotides align to TRBD2. Looked up from germline, CDR1 is SGHVS and CDR2 is FQNEAQ. J gave up 6 bases and V 5 bases, and 5 bases lay outside the gene matches. This CDR3 comprises 15 residues. The CDR3 DNA reads TGTGCCAGCAGCCACGGACTAGCGGGACGCAATGAGCAGTTCTTC. Amino acids: CASSHGLAGRNEQFF.

The chain employs TRBV30 and TRBJ1-5; TRBD1 matches 7 bases. V dropped 7 bases and J dropped 3; count of bases not matched to a gene: 6. This CDR3 comprises 13 residues. In germline, CDR1 is GTSNPN, CDR2 SVGIG (reference sequence). This chain's CDR3 is CASSQGDNQPQHF. CDR3 bases: TGTGCCTCATCTCAGGGGGACAATCAGCCCCAGCATTTT.

This chain connects TRBV19 to TRBJ2-7, with 11 nucleotides matching TRBD2. The CDR3 contains 14 residues. Germline trimming cut 3 bases from V and 3 bases from J; bases unmatched to any gene: 1. Per the germline V gene, CDR1 is LNHDA and CDR2 is SQIVND (reference sequence). The CDR3 protein is CASSIGTSGYEQYF. The CDR3 DNA follows: TGTGCCAGTAGTATCGGGACTAGCGGCTACGAGCAGTACTTC.

This clone was recorded only once. This rearrangement joins TRBV7-3 to TRBJ2-2; a possible D gene is TRBD1 (6 bases). The CDR3 contains 14 residues. Trimming left V 5 bases short and J 3 bases short, with 10 bases between. The V gene's germline CDR1 is SGHTA and CDR2 FQGTGA. The CDR3 DNA sequence: TGTGCCAGCAGCCGGGACACTTACACCGGGGAGCTGTTTTTT. Translating it yields CASSRDTYTGELFF.

The J gene is TRBJ1-2, the V gene TRBV10-3; possibly TRBD1 for D (5 bases). Germline-derived CDR1 and CDR2 are ENHRY and SYGVKD. Between the trimmed V and J ends, which lost 2 bases and 7 bases, there was a span of 17 bases. This CDR3 is built from 15 residues. The CDR3 DNA follows: TGTGCCATCAGTGAGCCCTCTCAGGGACTGCTTGGCTACACCTTC. It is translated as CAISEPSQGLLGYTF.

This rearrangement joins TRBV5-4 to TRBJ2-1, with D possibly TRBD2 on 6 matching bases. The CDR3 totals 14 residues. V was clipped by 4 bases and J by 9 bases, with 17 bases between them. The germline gives CDR1 SGHNT, CDR2 YYREEE (reference sequence). The DNA of the CDR3 is TGTGCCAGCAGCCCCTGGGGGGTCGAGCGTGAGCAGTTCTTC. The encoded protein is CASSPWGVEREQFF.

This chain links TRBV7-6 with TRBJ2-7, with D possibly being TRBD2 (6 bases). Germline V gives CDR1 SGHVS, CDR2 FNYEAQ. V shed 5 bases and J shed 3 bases, with 17 bases lying between them. CDR3 size: 15 residues. The CDR3 spells CASSPNGLASYEQYF. In DNA, the CDR3 is TGTGCCAGCAGCCCCAACGGCCTAGCGAGCTACGAGCAGTACTTC.

CDR3 protein: CASSIPGPQPQHF. The CDR3 coding sequence is TGTGCCAGTAGTATCCCAGGTCCCCAGCCCCAGCATTTT. The chain recombines TRBV19 with TRBJ1-5; unclear D gene. Germline CDR1 is LNHDA and CDR2 is SQIVND (reference sequence). V was pared by 3 bases and J by 7 bases, with 10 bases between. The CDR3 length is 13 residues.